Described below is a single T cell receptor beta chain sequence and its context. What it recognizes is unknown. It was with 60 Vbeta and 13 Jbeta primers that the PCR ran. Clones were read by immunoSEQ multiplex PCR, and TCRdb kept only the in-frame ones, dropping some. This sample carries fewer than 140,000 clones, about 70% of them seen once, and the ten largest clones take 2.5% to 3.5%. Donors likely had unrecorded immune exposures despite being nominally healthy when sampled. This specimen comes from a study of cytomegalovirus exposure and HLA in healthy donors. Study-level findings and limits: Under in vitro conditions, a few CMV-associated chains were confirmed as specific for CMV antigens.

Germline lookup yields CDR1 SNHLY and CDR2 FYNNEI. This CDR3 has 15 amino acids. Trimming shortened V by 4 bases and J by 1 base, and 10 bases separated the two germline ends. Material: PBMCs. This sequence originates from a female donor in good health and CMV-seronegative. The genes are TRBV2 and TRBJ2-2; weak D call: TRBD2 (6 bases). DNA of the CDR3: TGTGCCAGCAGTGCAGGGAGGATGAACACCGGGGAGCTGTTTTTT. Amino acids: CASSAGRMNTGELFF.